This TCR beta chain emerged from a study of blood T cell repertoires in COVID-19. The wider study: Sites in the United States, Italy and Spain provided acute and convalescent COVID-19 samples. Sources were T cells, B-cell-depleted T cells, or PBMCs; the material itself was cDNA or gDNA.

Per the original data handling: Reference gene primers were amplified, and this amplification served to estimate nucleated cell counts. Profiling relied on immunoSEQ multiplex PCR, and the TCRdb table lists in-frame clones only, not all of them. Clone size and V and J calls were adopted from that table, with D and trimming inferred from the DNA. The sample consists of 90,000 to 140,000 clones, about 85% of them appearing once. From germline, CDR1 is MNHEY and CDR2 SMNVEV (reference sequence). V was clipped by 2 bases and J by 8 bases; unmatched bases: 5. The CDR3 is made up of 15 amino acids. The sample was peripheral blood. The J gene is TRBJ1-4, the V gene TRBV27; TRBD1 aligns across 10 bases. This receptor was identified in a man aged 50 to 59 with acute or convalescent COVID-19. CDR3 DNA: TGTGCCAGCAGTTTAAGACAGGGGGCGTACGAAAAACTGTTTTTT. The encoded protein is CASSLRQGAYEKLFF.